Below, 14 T cell receptor beta chains from the same sample are listed, as sequenced in a study of beta chain features in type 1 diabetes. Reverse transcribing all isolated RNA meant expressed TCRB transcripts were sequenced. The repertoire was sequenced with immunoSEQ multiplex PCR; TCRdb's copy has only in-frame clones and lacks some. The sample has about 250,000 clones, roughly 15% seen once. Sequencing was done on a sample of naive CD4+ T cells from blood. The receptor source for this set is a woman in her 40s in good health.

This clone was seen only a few times. V usage is TRBV19 and J usage is TRBJ1-1; D may be TRBD1 (5 bases). Germline-derived CDR1 and CDR2 are LNHDA and SQIVND (reference sequence). This CDR3 region has 12 residues. The germline V and J ends were trimmed by 11 bases and 4 bases, with 14 bases remaining between them. The CDR3 protein is CASWRGVTEAFF. The CDR3 nucleotides are TGTGCCTCCTGGAGGGGCGTCACTGAAGCTTTCTTT.

This clone was seen more than once but under ten times. CDR3 DNA sequence: TGTGCCAGCACGCTAACACAGCTCCCCCCAACAGATACGCAGTATTTT. It encodes CASTLTQLPPTDTQYF. The chain links TRBV7-2 to TRBJ2-3; D gene ambiguous. V gave up 7 bases and J gave up 3 bases, with 20 bases separating them. This CDR3 is built from 16 residues. Germline CDR1 SGHTA, CDR2 FQGNSA.

This sequence joins TRBV5-1 and TRBJ2-3; 8 nucleotides match TRBD2. This CDR3 spans 15 amino acids. V gave up 6 bases and J gave up 2 bases; unmatched junction bases: 8. Germline V lookup: CDR1 SGHRS, CDR2 YFSETQ. CDR3 region: CASKPGGTYTDTQYF. CDR3 DNA: TGCGCCAGCAAACCGGGGGGGACCTACACAGATACGCAGTATTTT.

This clone was detected only a few times. The rearrangement uses TRBV5-8 and TRBJ2-7; the D gene is possibly TRBD2 (5 bases). V was shortened by 6 bases and J by 7 bases, with 20 bases between the two germline ends. CDR3 length equals 14 residues. Germline V gives CDR1 SGHTS, CDR2 YDEGEE. CDR3 amino acids: CASTLIRRSGEQYF. DNA of the CDR3: TGTGCCAGCACCCTAATCCGGAGGTCAGGAGAGCAGTACTTC.

The chain combines TRBV7-2 with TRBJ2-1, with 14 bases aligning to TRBD2. CDR1 is SGHTA, CDR2 FQGNSA, per germline. V was pared by 1 base and J by 7 bases, with 3 bases of the junction left unmatched. This CDR3 is built from 16 residues. The CDR3, as DNA: TGTGCCAGCAGCTTAGGGGGGACTAGCGGGGGTAATGAGCAGTTCTTC. This encodes CASSLGGTSGGNEQFF.

The J gene is TRBJ2-3, the V gene TRBV29-1, with TRBD1 matching 8 bases. Germline V gene sequence: CDR1 SQVTM, CDR2 ANQGSEA. The junction had 4 bases not matched to a gene; V was cut back by 5 bases and J by 0 bases. CDR3 length equals 14 residues. For the CDR3, the DNA is TGCAGCGTTAGACAGGGGATAAGCACAGATACGCAGTATTTT. It yields the protein CSVRQGISTDTQYF.

This chain joins TRBV5-1 and TRBJ2-5, with a possible D match to TRBD2 (5 bases). Germline V lookup: CDR1 SGHRS, CDR2 YFSETQ. Trimming took off 2 bases at V and 2 bases at J, with 10 bases between the two ends. CDR3 length equals 14 residues. CDR3 bases: TGCGCCAGCAGCTTCGGGGAGTTTCAAGAGACCCAGTACTTC. This encodes CASSFGEFQETQYF.

V is TRBV19 and J is TRBJ1-1; D gene uncertain. CDR1 is LNHDA, CDR2 SQIVND, per germline (reference sequence). The ends were cut back, 6 bases at V and 5 bases at J, with 7 bases in the middle. The CDR3 sequence is 11 residues long. The chain's CDR3 is CASSLGTEAFF. As DNA, the CDR3 is TGTGCCAGTAGCCTCGGGACTGAAGCTTTCTTT.

The chain links TRBV7-9 to TRBJ2-1; a weak D match, TRBD1 (6 bases). This CDR3 contains 15 residues. CDR1 SEHNR and CDR2 FQNEAQ come from the germline V gene (reference sequence). The V gene lost 3 bases and the J gene lost 1 base, with 10 bases spanning the gap. CDR3 in DNA: TGTGCCAGCAGCTTTGGGGGCGGGTCCTACAATGAGCAGTTCTTC. Protein product: CASSFGGGSYNEQFF. Full variable domain (missing parts from reference TRBV7-9 and TRBJ2-1): DTGVSQNPRHKITKRGQNVTFRCDPISEHNRLYWYRQTLGQGPEFLTYFQNEAQLEKSRLLSDRFSAERPKGSFSTLEIQRTEQGDSAMYLCASSFGGGSYNEQFFGPGTRLTVL.

There are a few counts of this clone. The chain links TRBV7-6 to TRBJ2-2; D is uncertain. Germline V gene sequence: CDR1 SGHVS, CDR2 FNYEAQ. CDR3 size: 13 residues. Trimming cost V 5 bases and J 1 base, with 5 bases left between them. The CDR3 nucleotides are TGTGCCAGCAGCCCGGGGAACACCGGGGAGCTGTTTTTT. Translated: CASSPGNTGELFF.

This clone has a handful of counts. The rearrangement links TRBV7-9 to TRBJ1-1, with D possibly TRBD1 on 5 matching bases. V was clipped by 8 bases and J by 5 bases, with 18 bases between them. CDR1 is SEHNR and CDR2 is FQNEAQ in the germline V gene (reference sequence). The CDR3 is made up of 14 amino acids. The CDR3 is CASWAMGGRTEAFF. Written as DNA, the CDR3 is TGTGCCAGCTGGGCTATGGGGGGGAGGACTGAAGCTTTCTTT. Based on the CDR3 plus reference TRBV7-9 and TRBJ1-1, the full variable domain is DTGVSQNPRHKITKRGQNVTFRCDPISEHNRLYWYRQTLGQGPEFLTYFQNEAQLEKSRLLSDRFSAERPKGSFSTLEIQRTEQGDSAMYLCASWAMGGRTEAFFGQGTRLTVV.

This clone came up a few times. V is TRBV9 and J is TRBJ1-1; D call uncertain. The CDR3 loop spans 17 amino acids. V was trimmed by 4 bases and J by 0 bases, leaving 19 bases between them. Germline CDR1 and CDR2: SGDLS and YYNGEE. The CDR3 DNA follows: TGTGCCAGCAGCAACCCGGCCGCATCGGGAGTGAACACTGAAGCTTTCTTT. It codes for CASSNPAASGVNTEAFF.

This clone was counted a few times. The V and J genes are TRBV9 and TRBJ2-5; 8 positions match TRBD2. Unmatched junction bases numbered 4, after V lost 3 bases and J lost 3 bases. Per the germline V gene, CDR1 is SGDLS and CDR2 is YYNGEE. The CDR3 covers 14 residues. CDR3 sequence reads: CASSAGLEEETQYF. The CDR3 nucleotides read TGTGCCAGCAGCGCGGGACTAGAGGAAGAGACCCAGTACTTC.

The chain is built from TRBV19 and TRBJ2-1; 8 bases match TRBD2. The V gene's germline CDR1 is LNHDA and CDR2 SQIVND (reference sequence). There are 15 residues in the CDR3. With 5 bases clipped from V and 4 bases from J, the junction kept 7 bases outside the gene matches. In DNA, the CDR3 is TGTGCCAGTAGTCCCCGCGGGGGGCCTTACAATGAGCAGTTCTTC. Protein sequence: CASSPRGGPYNEQFF.